These 25 T cell receptor beta chains came from one sample sequenced in a study of T cells in women clearing cervical HPV infection. Assay: immunoSEQ multiplex PCR; the TCRdb copy retains only in-frame clones and omits some. In total, the table holds tens of thousands of clones. The sample taken for sequencing was blood buffy coat. The origin of the receptors is a woman between 18 and 69 years old with a cervical HPV16 infection that either progressed to CIN3+ or cleared (not recorded which).

A remark on this clone: The missing CDR3 end, 3 residues past where the read stops, is filled in from the germline J gene. V is TRBV7-6 and J is TRBJ2-7, with D possibly matching TRBD1 (6 bases). CDR1 is SGHVS, CDR2 FNYEAQ, per germline. The CDR3 has 14 residues. V lost 5 bases and J lost 0, with 11 bases in between. The CDR3 reads CASSLDRNSYEQYF. The DNA read from the CDR3 is TGTGCCAGCAGCCTTGACAGGAACTCCTACGAG. The entire variable domain, with the rest obtained from reference TRBV7-6 and TRBJ2-7, is as follows: GAGVSQSPRYKVTKRGQDVALRCDPISGHVSLYWYRQALGQGPEFLTYFNYEAQQDKSGLPNDRFSAERPEGSISTLTIQRTEQRDSAMYRCASSLDRNSYEQYFGPGTRLTVT.

On this clone: The read terminates 3 residues before the CDR3 end, so the remaining end is supplied by the germline J gene. This chain uses TRBV7-3 with TRBJ1-1, with 9 positions matching TRBD1. The trim removed 3 bases at V and 6 bases at J, leaving 11 bases unmatched. CDR1 SGHTA and CDR2 FQGTGA come from the germline V gene. This CDR3 is 16 amino acids long. CDR3 DNA, as far as it was read: TGTGCCAGCAGCTTGGTCCGGGACAGGGTACCTCCTGAA. It yields the protein CASSLVRDRVPPE. The complete CDR3 protein is CASSLVRDRVPPEAFF.

With regard to this clone: The read ends 3 residues early relative to the CDR3; the germline J gene fills the gap. The V and J genes are TRBV7-3 and TRBJ2-5, with 8 bases lining up with TRBD2. Per germline, CDR1 SGHTA and CDR2 FQGTGA. CDR3 length: 15 amino acids. The J segment lost 4 bases and the V segment lost 1 base, leaving 5 bases of the junction unmatched. CDR3 DNA, as far as it was read: TGTGCCAGCAGCTTAAACGGGGGGGCCGGAGAGACC. Its translation: CASSLNGGAGET. The CDR3 in its entirety is CASSLNGGAGETQYF.

Notes on this clone: The observed sequence ends 3 residues before the CDR3 terminus, with the missing tail filled in from the germline J gene. This chain joins TRBV2 and TRBJ2-5, with 9 bases fitting TRBD2. The J segment lost 4 bases and the V segment lost 7 bases, leaving 10 bases of the junction unmatched. The CDR3 extends over 15 amino acids. CDR1 is SNHLY, CDR2 FYNNEI, per germline. The CDR3 DNA, read in part, is TGTGCCAGCATAAGGACTAGCGCTTCGGGAGAGACC. Encoded protein: CASIRTSASGET. The entire CDR3 protein reads CASIRTSASGETQYF.

Regarding this clone: The read halts 3 residues ahead of the CDR3 end, with the missing end drawn from the germline J gene. Other DNA sequences of this sample code for an identical CDR3. The chain couples TRBV19 to TRBJ2-2, with a weak D call TRBD2 (6 bases). With 8 bases removed from V and 6 bases from J, the gap between germline ends came to 10 bases. The CDR3 is 12 amino acids. Germline CDR1 and CDR2: LNHDA and SQIVND (reference sequence). The sequenced part of the CDR3 DNA is TGTGCCAGTTCCCCGGGGGCCGGGGAG. Its translation: CASSPGAGE. The whole CDR3 is CASSPGAGELFF.

Notes on this clone: The read ends 3 residues early relative to the CDR3; the germline J gene fills the gap. The chain couples TRBV3-1 (or the pseudogene TRBV3-2) to TRBJ2-5, with a weak D call TRBD2 (6 bases). Trimming took off 0 bases at V and 4 bases at J, with 15 bases between the two ends. The CDR3 consists of 16 residues. In germline, CDR1 is LGHDT, CDR2 YNNKEL (reference sequence). The CDR3 is CASSQDLGTGGETQYF. The CDR3 bases that were read are TGTGCCAGCAGCCAAGATCTGGGCACCGGGGGAGAGACC.

Points on this clone: The sequenced fragment ends 3 residues before the CDR3 boundary, so the rest is inferred from the germline J gene. The chain joins TRBV30 to TRBJ2-1; 14 nucleotides match TRBD2. The V and J ends lost 1 base and 8 bases, in that order; junction bases with no gene match: 1. Looked up from germline, CDR1 is GTSNPN and CDR2 is SVGIG (reference sequence). The CDR3 sequence is 14 residues long. CDR3 DNA, as far as it was read: TGTGCCTGGAGTGCGGGACTAGCGGGAGATGAG. It translates to CAWSAGLAGDE. The full CDR3 protein is CAWSAGLAGDEQFF. Complete variable domain (other parts from reference TRBV30 and TRBJ2-1): SQTIHQWPATLVQPVGSPLSLECTVEGTSNPNLYWYRQAAGRGLQLLFYSVGIGQISSEVPQNLSASRPQDRQFILSSKKLLLSDSGFYLCAWSAGLAGDEQFFGPGTRLTVL.

In regard to this clone: The read ends 3 residues before the CDR3 terminus; that terminus is restored from the germline J gene. The V gene is TRBV2, the J gene TRBJ2-6; D gene unclear. V was trimmed by 8 bases and J by 0 bases, leaving 8 bases between them. Germline V gives CDR1 SNHLY, CDR2 FYNNEI. The CDR3 length is 14 residues. Here the CDR3 reads CASGQSSGANVLTF. The CDR3 DNA, read in part, is TGTGCCAGCGGGCAGAGCTCTGGGGCCAACGTC. Looking up the rest from reference TRBV2 and TRBJ2-6 gives the full variable domain: EPEVTQTPSHQVTQMGQEVILRCVPISNHLYFYWYRQILGQKVEFLVSFYNNEISEKSEIFDDQFSVERPDGSNFTLKIRSTKLEDSAMYFCASGQSSGANVLTFGAGSRLTVL.

Of note for this clone: The read falls 3 residues short of the CDR3 end, and the missing part is taken from the germline J gene. V gene TRBV5-1 combines with J gene TRBJ2-2; possible D gene TRBD2, 5 bases. V was pared by 4 bases and J by 3 bases, with 13 bases between. Germline-derived CDR1 and CDR2 are SGHRS and YFSETQ. The CDR3 is made up of 15 amino acids. The chain's CDR3 is CASSRRAAYTGELFF. The part of the CDR3 DNA that was read is TGCGCCAGCAGCCGGCGGGCAGCTTACACCGGGGAG. Based on the CDR3 plus reference TRBV5-1 and TRBJ2-2, the full variable domain is KAGVTQTPRYLIKTRGQQVTLSCSPISGHRSVSWYQQTPGQGLQFLFEYFSETQRNKGNFPGRFSGRQFSNSRSEMNVSTLELGDSALYLCASSRRAAYTGELFFGEGSRLTVL.

A note on this clone: The read ends 3 residues before the CDR3 terminus; that terminus is restored from the germline J gene. The chain employs TRBV18 and TRBJ2-1, with 10 bases fitting TRBD2. Losses at the gene ends were 3 bases for V and 2 bases for J; bases not matched to a gene: 10. CDR1 KGHSH and CDR2 LQKENI come from the germline V gene. This CDR3 region has 18 residues. Here the CDR3 reads CASSPGPHSGGPYNEQFF. The CDR3 DNA, read in part, is TGTGCCAGCTCACCCGGGCCTCATAGCGGGGGGCCCTACAATGAG.

As concerns this clone: The CDR3 end lies 3 residues beyond the end of the read and is filled in from the germline J gene. The chain carries TRBV7-2 and TRBJ2-5, with 7 bases fitting TRBD2. The ends lost 1 base at V and 2 bases at J; junction bases unmatched: 1. The CDR3 totals 14 residues. The germline V gene has CDR1 SGHTA and CDR2 FQGNSA. The CDR3 bases that were read are TGTGCCAGCAGCTTAGGGGGGGGACAAGAGACC. Its translation: CASSLGGGQET. The whole CDR3 sequence reads CASSLGGGQETQYF.

Turning to this clone: The CDR3 extends 3 residues past the end of the read, so its final part is completed from the germline J gene. The V and J genes are TRBV19 and TRBJ2-7; TRBD2 aligns across 9 bases. The germline V gene has CDR1 LNHDA and CDR2 SQIVND (reference sequence). V was clipped by 3 bases and J by 4 bases; unmatched bases: 7. The CDR3 covers 15 residues. The sequenced part of the CDR3 DNA is TGTGCCAGTAGTATGACTAGCGGAGGCGATTACGAG. Amino acids: CASSMTSGGDYE. The full CDR3 protein reads CASSMTSGGDYEQYF. Supplemented by reference TRBV19 and TRBJ2-7, the full variable domain reads DGGITQSPKYLFRKEGQNVTLSCEQNLNHDAMYWYRQDPGQGLRLIYYSQIVNDFQKGDIAEGYSVSREKKESFPLTVTSAQKNPTAFYLCASSMTSGGDYEQYFGPGTRLTVT.

Of note for this clone: The missing CDR3 end, 3 residues past where the read stops, is filled in from the germline J gene. The chain combines TRBV7-6 with TRBJ2-3; D is unclear. Looked up from germline, CDR1 is SGHVS and CDR2 is FNYEAQ. The CDR3 loop spans 15 amino acids. The CDR3 region is CASSLDGYSNQPQYF. The covered CDR3 bases are TGTGCCAGCAGCTTAGACGGTTATAGCAATCAGCCG.

For this clone: The read gets to within 3 residues of the CDR3 end, and the germline J gene fills in the rest. J is TRBJ2-4 and V is TRBV7-2; D is undetermined. Germline-derived CDR1 and CDR2 are SGHTA and FQGNSA. CDR3 length: 13 residues. The DNA read from the CDR3 is TGTGCCAGCAGCTTAGGAGGTCACTATGGT. It codes for CASSLGGHYG. The whole CDR3 sequence is CASSLGGHYGQYF.

Regarding this clone: The read ends 3 residues early relative to the CDR3; the germline J gene fills the gap. V gene TRBV6-2 or TRBV6-3 combines with J gene TRBJ1-5, with 7 bases matching TRBD1. Losses at the gene ends were 8 bases for V and 3 bases for J; bases not matched to a gene: 16. The CDR3 consists of 17 residues. CDR1 is MNHEY, CDR2 SVGEGT, per germline. CDR3 DNA (partial): TGTGCCAGCCTGGGCTTCCGGGACAGAGGATTCAATCAGCCC. This codes for CASLGFRDRGFNQP. The full CDR3 protein is CASLGFRDRGFNQPQHF.

Worth noting for this clone: The CDR3 extends 3 residues past the end of the read, so its final part is completed from the germline J gene. This sequence joins TRBV19 and TRBJ2-2; 12 bases are shared with TRBD1. The length of the CDR3 is 16 residues. Germline CDR1 reads LNHDA; CDR2 reads SQIVND (reference sequence). The covered CDR3 bases are TGTGCCAGTAGTATAGGGGGACAGGGGGCCCATGAAAAG. As protein: CASSIGGQGAHEK. In full, the CDR3 is CASSIGGQGAHEKLFF.

Concerning this clone itself: The read stops 3 residues short of the end of the CDR3; the missing end is completed from the germline J gene. V and J are TRBV30 and TRBJ2-7; TRBD2 agrees at 8 bases. The junction had 5 bases not matched to a gene; V was cut back by 4 bases and J by 0 bases. The CDR3 has 14 residues. Germline values: CDR1 GTSNPN, CDR2 SVGIG (reference sequence). CDR3 loop: CAWTSSGSSYEQYF. The part of the CDR3 DNA that was read is TGTGCCTGGACCTCAAGCGGGAGCTCCTACGAG.

Remarks on this clone: The read stops 3 residues short of the end of the CDR3; the missing end is completed from the germline J gene. This CDR3 is also generated by other DNA sequences in the sample. This chain links TRBV18 with TRBJ1-1; unclear D gene. Per the germline V gene, CDR1 is KGHSH and CDR2 is LQKENI. Trimming took off 0 bases at V and 0 bases at J, with 8 bases between the two ends. The CDR3 totals 15 residues. Incomplete CDR3 DNA: TGTGCCAGCTCACCACCAGGTGGGCTGAACACTGAA. It encodes CASSPPGGLNTE. The full CDR3 reads CASSPPGGLNTEAFF.

Comments on this clone: At one of its ends the junction is not consistent with the germline gene, which may arise from a read error. The read halts 3 residues ahead of the CDR3 end, with the missing end drawn from the germline J gene. This sample also contains other DNA sequences that code for the same CDR3. The genes are TRBV6-1 and TRBJ1-3; tentative D call: TRBD1 (6 bases). The germline gives CDR1 MNHNS, CDR2 SASEGT. This CDR3 contains 14 residues. Partial CDR3 DNA: TGTGCCAGCAGTGGGACAGACTCTGGAAACACA. Translated: CASSGTDSGNT. The entire CDR3 is CASSGTDSGNTIYF.

With regard to this clone: The CDR3 end is not reached by the read, which stops 3 residues before it; the germline J gene fills it in. The V call is TRBV7-9, the J call TRBJ1-2; D unresolved. Germline lookup yields CDR1 SEHNR and CDR2 FQNEAQ (reference sequence). The CDR3 sequence is 14 residues long. The covered CDR3 bases are TGTGCCAGCAGCTTAGATTGGCGCACAGATACC. Protein sequence: CASSLDWRTDT. Given in full, the CDR3 is CASSLDWRTDTYTF. The full variable domain, completed using reference TRBV7-9 and TRBJ1-2, is DTGVSQNPRHKITKRGQNVTFRCDPISEHNRLYWYRQTLGQGPEFLTYFQNEAQLEKSRLLSDRFSAERPKGSFSTLEIQRTEQGDSAMYLCASSLDWRTDTYTFGSGTRLTVV.

Details on this clone: With the read ending 3 residues before the CDR3 end, the germline J gene is used to fill in that end. V is TRBV20-1 and J is TRBJ2-7; TRBD1 matches 8 bases. V shed 3 bases, J shed 3 bases, and the junction held 7 bases outside the gene matches. Germline CDR1 and CDR2: DFQATT and SNEGSKA (reference sequence). The CDR3 has 14 residues. CDR3: CSARSGTGIYEQYF. Incomplete CDR3 DNA: TGCAGTGCTAGGTCCGGGACAGGTATCTACGAG.

Turning to this clone: The read falls 3 residues short of the CDR3 end, and the missing part is taken from the germline J gene. V is TRBV6-1 and J is TRBJ2-4; 7 bases are a match to TRBD1. The CDR3 runs to 15 residues. Germline V gives CDR1 MNHNS, CDR2 SASEGT. The CDR3 sequence: CASSEGETGNYGQYF. Incomplete CDR3 DNA: TGTGCCAGCAGTGAAGGTGAGACAGGGAACTATGGT.

Notes on this clone: The read is 3 residues too short to cover the CDR3 end, so that end is filled in from the germline J gene. V and J are TRBV12-3 or TRBV12-4 and TRBJ2-4, with no clear D. The CDR3 covers 15 residues. Trimming cost V 6 bases and J 0 bases, with 12 bases left between them. The CDR3 reads CASSLTEIAKNIQYF. The covered CDR3 bases are TGTGCCAGCAGCCTTACAGAGATAGCCAAAAACATT.

For this clone: The read stops 3 residues short of the end of the CDR3; the missing end is completed from the germline J gene. The rearrangement links TRBV15 to TRBJ1-4; perhaps TRBD1 as D (6 bases). Germline V gene lookup returns CDR1 LNHNV and CDR2 YYDKDF (reference sequence). V was cut by 6 bases and J by 4 bases, with 6 bases left in between. CDR3 length equals 12 residues. The sequenced part of the CDR3 DNA is TGTGCCACCAGACAGGGTAATGAAAAA. Amino acid sequence: CATRQGNEK. The whole CDR3 region reads CATRQGNEKLFF.

The chain's CDR3 is CASSPRAGSANGYTF. The DNA read from the CDR3 is TGCGCCAGCAGCCCCCGGGCAGGGTCGGCTAATGGC. The chain links TRBV4-1 to TRBJ1-2; possibly TRBD1 for D (5 bases). The read halts 3 residues ahead of the CDR3 end, with the missing end drawn from the germline J gene. V lost 4 bases, J lost 6 bases, and 18 bases lay in between. CDR3 length: 15 amino acids. Germline CDR1 is MGHRA and CDR2 is YSYEKL.